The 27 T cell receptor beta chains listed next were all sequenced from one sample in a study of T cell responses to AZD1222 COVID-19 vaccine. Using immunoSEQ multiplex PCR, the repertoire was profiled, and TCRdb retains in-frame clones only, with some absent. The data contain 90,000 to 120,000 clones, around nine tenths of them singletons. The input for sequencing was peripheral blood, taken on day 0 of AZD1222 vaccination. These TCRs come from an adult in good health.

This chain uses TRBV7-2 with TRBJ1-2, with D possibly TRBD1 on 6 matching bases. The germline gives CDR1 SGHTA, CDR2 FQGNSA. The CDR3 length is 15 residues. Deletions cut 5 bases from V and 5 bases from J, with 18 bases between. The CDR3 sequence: CASSPVGGLDYGYTF. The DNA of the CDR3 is TGTGCCAGCAGCCCCGTAGGGGGTTTGGATTATGGCTACACCTTC.

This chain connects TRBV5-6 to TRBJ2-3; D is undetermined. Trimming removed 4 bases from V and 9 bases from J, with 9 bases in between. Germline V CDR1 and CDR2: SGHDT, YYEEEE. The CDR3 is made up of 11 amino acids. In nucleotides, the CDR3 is TGTGCCAGCAGCCGGAGTGACACGCAGTATTTT. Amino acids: CASSRSDTQYF.

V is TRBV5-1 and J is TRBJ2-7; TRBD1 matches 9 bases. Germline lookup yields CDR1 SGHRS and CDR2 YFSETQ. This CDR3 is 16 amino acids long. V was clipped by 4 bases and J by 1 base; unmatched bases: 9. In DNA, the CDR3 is TGCGCCAGCAGCCGGGACAGGGCAGGGGGATCCTACGAGCAGTACTTC. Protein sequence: CASSRDRAGGSYEQYF.

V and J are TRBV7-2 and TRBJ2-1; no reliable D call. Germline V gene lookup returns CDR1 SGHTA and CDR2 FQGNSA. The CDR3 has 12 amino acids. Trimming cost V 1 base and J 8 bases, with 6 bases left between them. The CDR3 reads CASSLGVHEQFF. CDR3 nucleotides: TGTGCCAGCAGCTTAGGGGTCCATGAGCAGTTCTTC.

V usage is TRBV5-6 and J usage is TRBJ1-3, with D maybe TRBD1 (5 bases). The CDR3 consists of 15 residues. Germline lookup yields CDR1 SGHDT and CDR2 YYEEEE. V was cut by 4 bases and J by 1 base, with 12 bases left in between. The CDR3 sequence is CASSGAGSSGNTIYF. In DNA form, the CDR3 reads TGTGCCAGCAGCGGGGCTGGGTCGTCTGGAAACACCATATATTTT.

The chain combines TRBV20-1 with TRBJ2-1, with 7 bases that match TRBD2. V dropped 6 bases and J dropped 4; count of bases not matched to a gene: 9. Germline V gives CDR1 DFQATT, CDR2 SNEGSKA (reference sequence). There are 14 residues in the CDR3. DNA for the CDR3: TGCAGTGCCAGTTTCAGCGGGGATTACAATGAGCAGTTCTTC. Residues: CSASFSGDYNEQFF.

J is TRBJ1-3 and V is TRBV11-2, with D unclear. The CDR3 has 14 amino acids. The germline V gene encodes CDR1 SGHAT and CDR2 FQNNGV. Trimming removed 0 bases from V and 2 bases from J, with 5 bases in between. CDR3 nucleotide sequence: TGTGCCAGCAGCTTAGATACAGCTGGAAACACCATATATTTT. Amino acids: CASSLDTAGNTIYF.

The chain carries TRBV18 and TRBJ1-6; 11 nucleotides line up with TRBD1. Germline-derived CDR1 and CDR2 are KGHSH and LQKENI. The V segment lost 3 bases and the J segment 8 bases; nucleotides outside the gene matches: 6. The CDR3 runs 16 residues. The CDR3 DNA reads TGTGCCAGCTCACCCCTCGGACAGGGGGCATATTCACCCCTCCACTTT. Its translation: CASSPLGQGAYSPLHF. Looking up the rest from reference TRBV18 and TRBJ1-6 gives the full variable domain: NAGVMQNPRHLVRRRGQEARLRCSPMKGHSHVYWYRQLPEEGLKFMVYLQKENIIDESGMPKERFSAEFPKEGPSILRIQQVVRGDSAAYFCASSPLGQGAYSPLHFGNGTRLTVT.

The CDR3 DNA reads as TGTGCAAGTCGCATTCCCCCCGGGCCAGACTATGGCTACACCTTC. This sequence encodes CASRIPPGPDYGYTF. The J gene is TRBJ1-2, the V gene TRBV12-2. TRBV12-2 has pseudogene status. The CDR3 covers 15 residues.

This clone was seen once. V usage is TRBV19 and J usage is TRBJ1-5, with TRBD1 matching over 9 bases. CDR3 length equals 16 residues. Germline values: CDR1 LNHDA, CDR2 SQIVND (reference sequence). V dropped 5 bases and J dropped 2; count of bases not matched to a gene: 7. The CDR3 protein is CASSSDRGEGNQPQHF. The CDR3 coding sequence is TGTGCCAGTAGTTCGGACAGGGGTGAGGGCAATCAGCCCCAGCATTTT.

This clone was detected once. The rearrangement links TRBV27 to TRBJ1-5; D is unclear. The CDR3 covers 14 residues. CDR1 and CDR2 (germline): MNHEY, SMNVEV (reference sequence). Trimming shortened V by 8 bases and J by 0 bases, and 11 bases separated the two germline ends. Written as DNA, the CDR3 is TGTGCCAGCCGACCAGACCTTAGCAATCAGCCCCAGCATTTT. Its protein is CASRPDLSNQPQHF.

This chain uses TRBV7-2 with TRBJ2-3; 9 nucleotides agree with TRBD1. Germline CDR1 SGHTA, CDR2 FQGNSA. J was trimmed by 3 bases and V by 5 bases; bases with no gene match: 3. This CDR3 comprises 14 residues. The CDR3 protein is CASSRDRATDTQYF. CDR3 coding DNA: TGTGCCAGCAGCCGGGACAGGGCAACAGATACGCAGTATTTT.

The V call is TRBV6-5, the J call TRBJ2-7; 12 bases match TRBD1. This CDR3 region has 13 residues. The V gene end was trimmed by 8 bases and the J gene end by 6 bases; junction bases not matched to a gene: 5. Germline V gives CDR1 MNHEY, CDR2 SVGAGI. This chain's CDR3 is CASQGQGATEQYF. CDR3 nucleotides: TGTGCCAGCCAGGGACAGGGGGCTACCGAGCAGTACTTC.

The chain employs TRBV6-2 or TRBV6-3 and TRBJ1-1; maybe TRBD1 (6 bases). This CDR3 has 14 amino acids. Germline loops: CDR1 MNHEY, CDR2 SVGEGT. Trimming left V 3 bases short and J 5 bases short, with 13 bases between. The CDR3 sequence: CASSYLQGWTEAFF. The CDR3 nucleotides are TGTGCCAGCAGTTATCTACAGGGTTGGACTGAAGCTTTCTTT.

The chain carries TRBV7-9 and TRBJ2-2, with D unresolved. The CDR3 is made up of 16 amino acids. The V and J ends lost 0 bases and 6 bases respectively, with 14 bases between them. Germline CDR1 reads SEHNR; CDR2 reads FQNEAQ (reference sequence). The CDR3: CASSLAVTLGPGELFF. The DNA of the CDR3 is TGTGCCAGCAGCTTAGCAGTAACTTTGGGTCCCGGGGAGCTGTTTTTT. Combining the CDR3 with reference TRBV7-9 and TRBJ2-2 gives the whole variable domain DTGVSQNPRHKITKRGQNVTFRCDPISEHNRLYWYRQTLGQGPEFLTYFQNEAQLEKSRLLSDRFSAERPKGSFSTLEIQRTEQGDSAMYLCASSLAVTLGPGELFFGEGSRLTVL.

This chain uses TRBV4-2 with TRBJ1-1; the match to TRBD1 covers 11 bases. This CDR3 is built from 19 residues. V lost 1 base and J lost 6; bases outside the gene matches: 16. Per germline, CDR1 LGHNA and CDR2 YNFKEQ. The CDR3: CASSQALPGQGGGGPEAFF. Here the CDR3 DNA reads TGTGCCAGCAGCCAAGCTTTGCCGGGACAGGGGGGCGGTGGGCCTGAAGCTTTCTTT.

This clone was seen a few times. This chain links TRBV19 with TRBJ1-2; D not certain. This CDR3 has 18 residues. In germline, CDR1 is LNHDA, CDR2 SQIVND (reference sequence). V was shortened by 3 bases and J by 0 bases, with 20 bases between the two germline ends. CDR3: CASSIVLGRAMTNYGYTF. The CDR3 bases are TGTGCCAGTAGTATCGTCCTAGGAAGGGCCATGACTAACTATGGCTACACCTTC.

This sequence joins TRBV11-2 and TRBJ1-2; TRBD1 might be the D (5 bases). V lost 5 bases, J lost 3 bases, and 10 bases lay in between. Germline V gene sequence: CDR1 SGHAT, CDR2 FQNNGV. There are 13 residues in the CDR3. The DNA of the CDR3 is TGTGCCAGCAGCCCGGGACCTCACTATGGCTACACCTTC. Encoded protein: CASSPGPHYGYTF.

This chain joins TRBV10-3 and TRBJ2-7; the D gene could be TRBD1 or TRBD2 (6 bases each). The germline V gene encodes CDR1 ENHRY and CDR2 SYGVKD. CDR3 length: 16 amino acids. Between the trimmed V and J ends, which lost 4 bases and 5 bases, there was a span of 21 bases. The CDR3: CAISALPGAGAHEQYF. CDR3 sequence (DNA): TGTGCCATCAGTGCATTACCGGGGGCCGGGGCACACGAGCAGTACTTC.

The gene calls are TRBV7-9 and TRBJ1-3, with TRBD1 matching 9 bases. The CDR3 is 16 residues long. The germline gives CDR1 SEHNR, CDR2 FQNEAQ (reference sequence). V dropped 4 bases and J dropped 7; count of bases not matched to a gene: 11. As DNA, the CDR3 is TGTGCCAGCAGCTCCACAGGGGGCCTTATTCTGAACACCATATATTTT. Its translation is CASSSTGGLILNTIYF.

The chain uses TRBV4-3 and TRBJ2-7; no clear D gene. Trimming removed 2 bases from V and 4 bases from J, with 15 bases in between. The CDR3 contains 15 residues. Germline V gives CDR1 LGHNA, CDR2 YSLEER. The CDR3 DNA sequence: TGCGCCAGCAGCCAAAGCCGAGGCGAGGCTTACGAGCAGTACTTC. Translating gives CASSQSRGEAYEQYF.

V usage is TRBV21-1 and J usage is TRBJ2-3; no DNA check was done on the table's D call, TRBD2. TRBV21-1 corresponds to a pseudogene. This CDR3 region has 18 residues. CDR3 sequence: CASSPNTLLARVTDTQYF. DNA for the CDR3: TGTGCCAGCAGCCCTAACACCCTGCTAGCGAGAGTCACAGATACGCAGTATTTT.

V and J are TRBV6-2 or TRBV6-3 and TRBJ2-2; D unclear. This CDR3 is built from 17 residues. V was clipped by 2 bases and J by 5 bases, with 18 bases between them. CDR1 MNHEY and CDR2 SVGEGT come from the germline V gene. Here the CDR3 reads CASSYPFRTKRTGELFF. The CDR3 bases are TGTGCCAGCAGTTACCCCTTCAGGACCAAGAGGACCGGGGAGCTGTTTTTT.

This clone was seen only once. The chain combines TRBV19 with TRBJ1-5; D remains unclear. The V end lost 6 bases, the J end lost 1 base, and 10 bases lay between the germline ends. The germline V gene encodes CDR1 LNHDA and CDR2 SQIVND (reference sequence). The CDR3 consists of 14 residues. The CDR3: CASSLDLSNQPQHF. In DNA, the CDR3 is TGTGCCAGTAGCCTGGACCTAAGCAATCAGCCCCAGCATTTT.

The CDR3 sequence is CASSTPGYTF. The CDR3 DNA reads TGTGCCAGTAGTACTCCGGGCTACACCTTC. This chain links TRBV19 with TRBJ1-2, with D unresolved. This CDR3 is 10 amino acids long. Per the germline V gene, CDR1 is LNHDA and CDR2 is SQIVND (reference sequence). The V end was cut by 4 bases, the J end by 8 bases, with 5 bases between.

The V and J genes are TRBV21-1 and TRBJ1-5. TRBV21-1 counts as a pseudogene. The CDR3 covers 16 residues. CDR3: CASSNWGGGENQPQHF. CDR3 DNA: TGTGCCAGCAGCAACTGGGGCGGGGGCGAGAATCAGCCCCAGCATTTT.

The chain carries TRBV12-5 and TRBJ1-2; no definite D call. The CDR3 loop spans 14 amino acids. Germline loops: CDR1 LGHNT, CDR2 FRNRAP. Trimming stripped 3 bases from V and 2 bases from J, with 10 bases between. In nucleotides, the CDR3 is TGTGCTAGTGGTTTTTGGTCCCTCAACTATGGCTACACCTTC. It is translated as CASGFWSLNYGYTF.